This T cell receptor (beta chain) was documented in a study of T cells in Graves' hyperthyroidism and ophthalmopathy. This clonotype was detected ten times or more. Its target is not known. Using RNA transcripts as the source, TCR beta CDR3 regions were amplified. Carried out on the TCR CDR3, a first-round RT-PCR used the HTBI primer set. TCRdb re-called the multiplex PCR reads through MiXCR, storing one row per CDR3 protein. The data hold roughly 500,000 distinct CDR3 sequences, with approximately 25% observed a single time. Study results and caveats: Prediction of ophthalmopathy progression came a median around 6.1 months pre-onset. The blood repertoire included most of the expanded thyroid clonotypes above 0.001.

The germline V gene encodes CDR1 MNHEY and CDR2 SVGEGT. Deletions cut 8 bases from V and 0 bases from J, with 8 bases between. This CDR3 has 14 residues. The TCR was taken from a woman aged 25 to 39 with Graves' ophthalmopathy. Sequenced material: blood. The V gene is TRBV6-2 or TRBV6-3, the J gene TRBJ2-6; D is ambiguous. CDR3 protein: CASVRDSGANVLTF. In DNA form, the CDR3 reads TGTGCCAGCGTTAGGGACTCTGGGGCCAACGTCCTGACTTTC.